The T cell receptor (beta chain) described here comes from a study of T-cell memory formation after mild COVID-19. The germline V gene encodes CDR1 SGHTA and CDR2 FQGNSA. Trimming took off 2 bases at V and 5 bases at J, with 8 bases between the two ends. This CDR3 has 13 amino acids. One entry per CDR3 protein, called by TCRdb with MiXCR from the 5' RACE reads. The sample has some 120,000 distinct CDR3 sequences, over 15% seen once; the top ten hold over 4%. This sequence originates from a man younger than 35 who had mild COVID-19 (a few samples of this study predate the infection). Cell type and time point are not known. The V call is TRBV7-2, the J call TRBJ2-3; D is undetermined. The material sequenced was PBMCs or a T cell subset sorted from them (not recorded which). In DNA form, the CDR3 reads TGTGCCAGCAGCTTATTCGTGCGAGATACGCAGTATTTT. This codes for CASSLFVRDTQYF.